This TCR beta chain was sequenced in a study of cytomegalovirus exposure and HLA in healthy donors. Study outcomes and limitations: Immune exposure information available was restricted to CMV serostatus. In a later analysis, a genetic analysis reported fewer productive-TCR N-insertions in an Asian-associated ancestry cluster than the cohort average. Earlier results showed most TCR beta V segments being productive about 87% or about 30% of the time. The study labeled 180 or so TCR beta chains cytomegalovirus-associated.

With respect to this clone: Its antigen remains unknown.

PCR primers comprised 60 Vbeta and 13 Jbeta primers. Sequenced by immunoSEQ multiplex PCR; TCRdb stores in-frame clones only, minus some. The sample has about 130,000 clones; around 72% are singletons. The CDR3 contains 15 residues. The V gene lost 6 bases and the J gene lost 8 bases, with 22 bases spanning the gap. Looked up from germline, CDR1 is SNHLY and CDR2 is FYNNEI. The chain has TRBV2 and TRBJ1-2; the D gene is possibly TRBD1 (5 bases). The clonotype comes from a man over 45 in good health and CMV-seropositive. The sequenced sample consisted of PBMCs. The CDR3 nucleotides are TGTGCCAGCAGCGGCTCAGGGTCTCCCTCGTCCGGCTACACCTTC. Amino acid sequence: CASSGSGSPSSGYTF.